The clone carrying this TCR beta chain was observed a handful of times. What it binds is not known. The data derive from a study of graft-versus-host responses after intestinal transplantation. Study-wide results and limits: Recipient marrow harbored GvH clones, some of which surfaced first in ileum or blood.

V lost 9 bases and J 8 bases, leaving 16 bases between the germline ends. The germline CDR1 and CDR2 sequences are MDHEN and SYDVKM. This CDR3 comprises 13 residues. The data were produced by immunoSEQ multiplex PCR, yet TCRdb's version contains in-frame clones alone and is incomplete. The table shows 80,000 to 100,000 clones, with approximately 88% occurring only once. The source was unstimulated CD4+ T cells sorted from spleen or lymph node cells, collected before intestinal transplant. The source of this sequence is a human donor who received an intestinal transplant. The chain uses TRBV28 and TRBJ1-4; tentatively, D is TRBD1 (5 bases). The CDR3 DNA is TGTGCCAGTGGCGGCGGGGCGGGGGAAAAACTGTTTTTT. Residues: CASGGGAGEKLFF.